A single sample is the source of the 5 T cell receptor beta chains below, sequenced in a study of blood T cell repertoires in COVID-19. This table comes from immunoSEQ multiplex PCR, and its TCRdb copy is limited to in-frame clones, with some not included. The sample has under 300,000 clones; roughly 89% are singletons. The specimen sequenced was peripheral blood. Source of these receptors: a woman between 40 and 50 years old who had recovered from COVID-19.

The CDR3 is CASSPPKNTGELFF. CDR3 DNA: TGTGCCAGCAGCCCCCCCAAGAACACCGGGGAGCTGTTTTTT. This rearrangement joins TRBV3-1 (or the pseudogene TRBV3-2) to TRBJ2-2; no firm D call. CDR1 and CDR2 (germline): LGHDT, YNNKEL (reference sequence). The CDR3 runs to 14 residues. V was trimmed by 4 bases and J by 1 base, leaving 7 bases between them.

This chain connects TRBV10-3 to TRBJ1-1, with TRBD1 as a possible D gene (5 bases). CDR1 ENHRY and CDR2 SYGVKD come from the germline V gene. V lost 10 bases to trimming and J lost 6 bases, with 15 bases between them. The CDR3 extends over 12 amino acids. The CDR3 region is CATREGSAEAFF. For the CDR3, the DNA is TGTGCCACCCGGGAGGGGAGCGCTGAAGCTTTCTTT.

The rearrangement joins TRBV7-9 to TRBJ2-2; D gene ambiguous. Between the trimmed V and J ends, which lost 7 bases and 1 base, there was a span of 10 bases. In germline, CDR1 is SEHNR, CDR2 FQNEAQ (reference sequence). The CDR3 contains 14 residues. CDR3 protein: CASTSGGNTGELFF. The CDR3 nucleotides read TGTGCCAGCACTTCCGGTGGGAACACCGGGGAGCTGTTTTTT.

The CDR3 DNA sequence: TGTGCCAGCGGAGGGACTCGGGCCTATGGCTACACCTTC. It translates to CASGGTRAYGYTF. V usage is TRBV7-9 and J usage is TRBJ1-2, with a possible D match to TRBD1 (5 bases). V was pared by 8 bases and J by 4 bases, with 14 bases between. The CDR3 has 13 residues. The germline V gene has CDR1 SEHNR and CDR2 FQNEAQ (reference sequence).

The chain uses TRBV24-1 and TRBJ2-1; TRBD2 matches 9 bases. The germline V gene encodes CDR1 KGHDR and CDR2 SFDVKD. The CDR3 is made up of 20 amino acids. V lost 4 bases and J lost 4; bases outside the gene matches: 19. The CDR3 region has the DNA TGTGCCACCAGTGACCCGCGGAAATCTAGCGGGACCCAGTTATACAATGAGCAGTTCTTC. This encodes CATSDPRKSSGTQLYNEQFF.